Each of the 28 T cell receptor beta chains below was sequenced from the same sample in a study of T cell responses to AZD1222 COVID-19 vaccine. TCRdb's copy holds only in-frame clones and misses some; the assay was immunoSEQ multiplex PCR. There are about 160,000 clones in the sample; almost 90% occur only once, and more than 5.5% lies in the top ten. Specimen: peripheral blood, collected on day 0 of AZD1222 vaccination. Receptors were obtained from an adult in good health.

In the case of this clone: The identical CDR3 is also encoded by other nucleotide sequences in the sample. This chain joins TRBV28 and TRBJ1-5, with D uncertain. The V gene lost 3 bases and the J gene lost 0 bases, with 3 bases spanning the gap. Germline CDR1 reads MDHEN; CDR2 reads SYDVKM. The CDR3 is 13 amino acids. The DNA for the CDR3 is TGTGCCAGCAGTTTGGGTAGCAATCAGCCCCAGCATTTT. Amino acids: CASSLGSNQPQHF.

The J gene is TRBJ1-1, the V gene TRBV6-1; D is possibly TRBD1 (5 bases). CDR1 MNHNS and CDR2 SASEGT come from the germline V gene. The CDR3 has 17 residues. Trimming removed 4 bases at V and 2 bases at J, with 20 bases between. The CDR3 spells CASSVGRNVGTNTEAFF. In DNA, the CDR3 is TGTGCCAGCAGTGTGGGCCGAAATGTGGGGACTAACACTGAAGCTTTCTTT.

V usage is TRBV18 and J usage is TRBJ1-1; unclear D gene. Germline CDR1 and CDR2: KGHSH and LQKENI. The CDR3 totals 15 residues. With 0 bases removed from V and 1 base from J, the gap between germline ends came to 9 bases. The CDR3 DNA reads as TGTGCCAGCTCACCACCGAAGGGCCAGAACACTGAAGCTTTCTTT. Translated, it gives CASSPPKGQNTEAFF.

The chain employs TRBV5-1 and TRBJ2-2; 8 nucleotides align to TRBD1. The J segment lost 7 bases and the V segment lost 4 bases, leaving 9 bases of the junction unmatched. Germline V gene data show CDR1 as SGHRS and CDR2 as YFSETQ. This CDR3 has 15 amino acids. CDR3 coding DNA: TGCGCCAGCAGCCCGCCGACAGGGGATGTCGGGGAGCTGTTTTTT. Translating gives CASSPPTGDVGELFF.

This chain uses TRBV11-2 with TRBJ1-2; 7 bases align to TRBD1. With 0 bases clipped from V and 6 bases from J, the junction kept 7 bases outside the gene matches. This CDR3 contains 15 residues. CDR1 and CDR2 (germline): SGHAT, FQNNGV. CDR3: CASSLEGGGANGYTF. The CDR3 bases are TGTGCCAGCAGCTTAGAAGGAGGGGGCGCGAATGGCTACACCTTC.

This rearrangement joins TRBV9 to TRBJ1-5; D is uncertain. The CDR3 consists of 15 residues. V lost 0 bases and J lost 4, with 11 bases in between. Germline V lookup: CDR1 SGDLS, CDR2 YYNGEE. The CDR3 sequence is CASSVGAADNQPQHF. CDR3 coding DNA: TGTGCCAGCAGCGTAGGTGCGGCGGATAATCAGCCCCAGCATTTT.

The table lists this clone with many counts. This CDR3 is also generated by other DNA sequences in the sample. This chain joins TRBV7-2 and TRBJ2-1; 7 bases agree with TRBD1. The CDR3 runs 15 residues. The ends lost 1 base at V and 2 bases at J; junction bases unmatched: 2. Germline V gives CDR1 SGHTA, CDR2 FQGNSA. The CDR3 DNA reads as TGTGCCAGCAGCTTAGGGACAGGCCCCTACAATGAGCAGTTCTTC. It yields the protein CASSLGTGPYNEQFF.

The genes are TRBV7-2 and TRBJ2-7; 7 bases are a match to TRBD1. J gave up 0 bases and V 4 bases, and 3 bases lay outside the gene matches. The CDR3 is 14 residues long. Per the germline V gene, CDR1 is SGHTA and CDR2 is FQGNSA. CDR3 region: CASSWRTGSYEQYF. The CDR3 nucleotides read TGTGCCAGCAGCTGGCGGACAGGCTCCTACGAGCAGTACTTC.

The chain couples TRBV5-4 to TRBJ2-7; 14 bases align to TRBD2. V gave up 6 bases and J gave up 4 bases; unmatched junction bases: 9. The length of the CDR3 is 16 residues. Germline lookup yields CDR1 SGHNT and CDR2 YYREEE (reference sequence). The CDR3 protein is CASKTSGGAGLYEQYF. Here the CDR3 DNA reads TGTGCCAGCAAGACTAGCGGGGGGGCCGGTTTGTACGAGCAGTACTTC.

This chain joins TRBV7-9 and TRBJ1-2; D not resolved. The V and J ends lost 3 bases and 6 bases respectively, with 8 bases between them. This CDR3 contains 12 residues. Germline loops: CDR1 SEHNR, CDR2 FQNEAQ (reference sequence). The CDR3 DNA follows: TGTGCCAGCAGCTTTATTTTAAATGGCTACACCTTC. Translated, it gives CASSFILNGYTF.

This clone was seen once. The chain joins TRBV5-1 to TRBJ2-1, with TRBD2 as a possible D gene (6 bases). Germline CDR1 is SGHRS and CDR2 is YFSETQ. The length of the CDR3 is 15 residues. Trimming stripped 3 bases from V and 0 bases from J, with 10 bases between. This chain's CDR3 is CASSSTGSSYNEQFF. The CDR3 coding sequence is TGCGCCAGCAGCTCTACCGGGAGCTCCTACAATGAGCAGTTCTTC. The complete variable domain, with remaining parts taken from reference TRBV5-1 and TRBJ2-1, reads KAGVTQTPRYLIKTRGQQVTLSCSPISGHRSVSWYQQTPGQGLQFLFEYFSETQRNKGNFPGRFSGRQFSNSRSEMNVSTLELGDSALYLCASSSTGSSYNEQFFGPGTRLTVL.

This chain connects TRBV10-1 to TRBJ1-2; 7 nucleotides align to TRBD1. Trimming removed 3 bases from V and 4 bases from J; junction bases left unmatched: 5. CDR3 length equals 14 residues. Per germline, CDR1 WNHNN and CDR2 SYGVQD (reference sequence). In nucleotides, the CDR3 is TGCGCCAGCAGTGAAAGGGGGCGCTCCTATGGCTACACCTTC. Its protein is CASSERGRSYGYTF.

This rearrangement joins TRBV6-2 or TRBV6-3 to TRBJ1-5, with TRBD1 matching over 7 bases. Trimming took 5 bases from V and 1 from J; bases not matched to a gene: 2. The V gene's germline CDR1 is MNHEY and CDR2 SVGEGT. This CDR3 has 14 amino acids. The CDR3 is CASSTGESNQPQHF. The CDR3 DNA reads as TGTGCCAGCAGTACAGGGGAAAGCAATCAGCCCCAGCATTTT.

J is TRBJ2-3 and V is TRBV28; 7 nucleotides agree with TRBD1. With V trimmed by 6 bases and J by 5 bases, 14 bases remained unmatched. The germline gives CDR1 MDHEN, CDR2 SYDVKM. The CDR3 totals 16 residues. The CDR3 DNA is TGTGCCAGCAGATTGATGACAGGGTATGGGCAAGATACGCAGTATTTT. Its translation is CASRLMTGYGQDTQYF.

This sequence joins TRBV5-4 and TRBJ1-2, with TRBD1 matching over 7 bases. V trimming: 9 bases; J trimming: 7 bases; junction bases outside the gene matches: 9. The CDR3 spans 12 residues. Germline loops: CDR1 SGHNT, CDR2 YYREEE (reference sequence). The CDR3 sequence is CATQQYRGGYTF. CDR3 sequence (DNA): TGTGCCACCCAGCAATACAGGGGTGGCTACACCTTC.

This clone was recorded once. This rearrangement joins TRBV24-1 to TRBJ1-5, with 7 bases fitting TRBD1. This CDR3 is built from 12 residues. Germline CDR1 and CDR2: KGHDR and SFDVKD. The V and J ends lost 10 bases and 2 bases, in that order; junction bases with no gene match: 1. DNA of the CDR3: TGTGCCACGGGGACAGGCAATCAGCCCCAGCATTTT. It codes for CATGTGNQPQHF.

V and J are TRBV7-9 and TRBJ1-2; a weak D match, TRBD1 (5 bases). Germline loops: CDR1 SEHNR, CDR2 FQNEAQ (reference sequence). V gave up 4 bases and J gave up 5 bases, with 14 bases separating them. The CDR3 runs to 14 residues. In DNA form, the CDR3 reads TGTGCCAGCAGCTCCTCGACAGAGCTATATGGCTACACCTTC. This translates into CASSSSTELYGYTF. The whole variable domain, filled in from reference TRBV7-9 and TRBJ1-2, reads DTGVSQNPRHKITKRGQNVTFRCDPISEHNRLYWYRQTLGQGPEFLTYFQNEAQLEKSRLLSDRFSAERPKGSFSTLEIQRTEQGDSAMYLCASSSSTELYGYTFGSGTRLTVV.

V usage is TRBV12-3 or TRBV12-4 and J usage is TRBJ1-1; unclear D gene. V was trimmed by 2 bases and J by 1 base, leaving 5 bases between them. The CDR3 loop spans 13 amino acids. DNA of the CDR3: TGTGCCAGCAGTTTAACAGCGAACACTGAAGCTTTCTTT. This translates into CASSLTANTEAFF.

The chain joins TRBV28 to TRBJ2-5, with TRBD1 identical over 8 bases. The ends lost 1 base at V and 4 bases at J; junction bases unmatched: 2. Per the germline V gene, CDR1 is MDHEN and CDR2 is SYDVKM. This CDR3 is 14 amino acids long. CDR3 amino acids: CASSLSGGGETQYF. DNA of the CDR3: TGTGCCAGCAGTTTATCAGGGGGCGGAGAGACCCAGTACTTC. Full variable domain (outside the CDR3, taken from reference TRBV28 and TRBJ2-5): DVKVTQSSRYLVKRTGEKVFLECVQDMDHENMFWYRQDPGLGLRLIYFSYDVKMKEKGDIPEGYSVSREKKERFSLILESASTNQTSMYLCASSLSGGGETQYFGPGTRLLVL.

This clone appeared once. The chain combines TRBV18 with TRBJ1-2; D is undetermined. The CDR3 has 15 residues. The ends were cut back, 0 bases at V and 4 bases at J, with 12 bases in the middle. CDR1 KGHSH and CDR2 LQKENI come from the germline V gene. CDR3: CASSPPGQNSYGYTF. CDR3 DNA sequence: TGTGCCAGCTCACCACCAGGCCAGAACAGCTATGGCTACACCTTC. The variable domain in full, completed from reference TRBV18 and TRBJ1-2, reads NAGVMQNPRHLVRRRGQEARLRCSPMKGHSHVYWYRQLPEEGLKFMVYLQKENIIDESGMPKERFSAEFPKEGPSILRIQQVVRGDSAAYFCASSPPGQNSYGYTFGSGTRLTVV.

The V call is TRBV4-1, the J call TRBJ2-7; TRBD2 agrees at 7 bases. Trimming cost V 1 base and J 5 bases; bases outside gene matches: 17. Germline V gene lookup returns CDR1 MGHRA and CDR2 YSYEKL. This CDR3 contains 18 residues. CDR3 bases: TGCGCCAGCAGCCAAGTTTTTCGTGCGGGGAGGGTTGAAAACGAGCAGTACTTC. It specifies CASSQVFRAGRVENEQYF.

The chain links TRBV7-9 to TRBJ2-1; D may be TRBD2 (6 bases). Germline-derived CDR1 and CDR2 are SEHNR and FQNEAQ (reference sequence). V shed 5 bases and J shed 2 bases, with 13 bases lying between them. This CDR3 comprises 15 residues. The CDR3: CASSPLGGAYNEQFF. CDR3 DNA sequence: TGTGCCAGCAGCCCCCTCGGCGGGGCCTACAATGAGCAGTTCTTC.

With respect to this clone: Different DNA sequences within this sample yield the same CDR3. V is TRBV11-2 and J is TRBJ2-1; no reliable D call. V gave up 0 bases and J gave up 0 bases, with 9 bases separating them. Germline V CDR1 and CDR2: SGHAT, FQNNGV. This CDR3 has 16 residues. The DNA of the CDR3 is TGTGCCAGCAGCTTAGATCCCGTGAGCTCCTACAATGAGCAGTTCTTC. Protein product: CASSLDPVSSYNEQFF.

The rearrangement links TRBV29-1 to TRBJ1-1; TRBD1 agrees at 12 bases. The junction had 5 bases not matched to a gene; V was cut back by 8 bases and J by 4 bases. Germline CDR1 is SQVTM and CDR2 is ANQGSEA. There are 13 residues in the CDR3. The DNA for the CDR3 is TGCAGCCGGGACAGGGGGCGTGGCACTGAAGCTTTCTTT. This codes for CSRDRGRGTEAFF.

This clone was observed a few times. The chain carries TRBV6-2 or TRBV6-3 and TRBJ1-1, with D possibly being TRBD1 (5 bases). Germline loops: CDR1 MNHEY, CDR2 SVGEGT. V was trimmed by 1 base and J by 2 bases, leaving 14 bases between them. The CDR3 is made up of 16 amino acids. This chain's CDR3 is CASSYWPVGTNTEAFF. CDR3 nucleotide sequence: TGTGCCAGCAGTTACTGGCCTGTCGGGACTAACACTGAAGCTTTCTTT.

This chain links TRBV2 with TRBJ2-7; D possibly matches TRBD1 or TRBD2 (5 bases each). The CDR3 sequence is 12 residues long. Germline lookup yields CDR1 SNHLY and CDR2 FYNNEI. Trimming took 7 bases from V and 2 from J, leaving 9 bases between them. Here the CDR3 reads CASKRGPYEQYF. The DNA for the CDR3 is TGTGCCAGCAAGAGGGGACCCTACGAGCAGTACTTC.

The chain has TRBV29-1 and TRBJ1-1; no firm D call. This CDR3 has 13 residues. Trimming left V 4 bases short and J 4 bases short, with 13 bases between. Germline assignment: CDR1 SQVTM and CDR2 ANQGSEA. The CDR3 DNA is TGCAGCGTTGGGGCAGGTAAAATCACTGAAGCTTTCTTT. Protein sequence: CSVGAGKITEAFF.

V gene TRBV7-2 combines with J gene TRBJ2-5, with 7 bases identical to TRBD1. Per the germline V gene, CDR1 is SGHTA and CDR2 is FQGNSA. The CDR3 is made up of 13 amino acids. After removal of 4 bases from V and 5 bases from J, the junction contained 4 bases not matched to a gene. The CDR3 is CASSSGGRETQYF. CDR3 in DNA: TGTGCCAGCAGCTCAGGGGGACGGGAGACCCAGTACTTC.